A single sample gave rise to the 27 T cell receptor beta chains below, sequenced in a study of early T cells in non-severe SARS-CoV-2 infection. TCRdb recomputed calls from the 5' RACE reads with MiXCR, one row per CDR3 protein. Of about 100,000 distinct CDR3 sequences in the sample, approximately 13% were seen once. What was sequenced was whole blood. Source of these receptors: an adult who was a healthcare worker with PCR-confirmed SARS-CoV-2 infection or an uninfected control (not recorded which).

This clonotype occurred many times. The CDR3 spells CASSLGIPSPLHF. For the CDR3, the DNA is TGTGCCAGCAGCTTAGGGATACCGTCACCCCTCCACTTT. This chain joins TRBV7-9 and TRBJ1-6, with D hard to call. Germline V lookup: CDR1 SEHNR, CDR2 FQNEAQ (reference sequence). This CDR3 spans 13 amino acids. Trimming took off 1 base at V and 10 bases at J, with 8 bases between the two ends.

This clonotype was observed at least ten times. The CDR3 protein is CASSPVDKGGGYTF. CDR3 DNA: TGTGCCAGCAGTCCCGTCGATAAGGGCGGTGGCTACACCTTC. The chain combines TRBV12-3 or TRBV12-4 with TRBJ1-2; D gene ambiguous. The CDR3 has 14 residues. Trimming removed 5 bases at V and 7 bases at J, with 17 bases between.

This clonotype was seen more than once but under ten times. The chain employs TRBV7-2 and TRBJ2-1; a possible D gene is TRBD2 (5 bases). The germline gives CDR1 SGHTA, CDR2 FQGNSA. Trimming took off 1 base at V and 10 bases at J, with 17 bases between the two ends. The CDR3 sequence is 15 residues long. The CDR3 region is CASSLDGQEGKEQFF. The CDR3 DNA follows: TGTGCCAGCAGCTTAGATGGCCAAGAGGGCAAGGAGCAGTTCTTC. Drawing the rest from reference TRBV7-2 and TRBJ2-1, the complete variable domain is GAGVSQSPSNKVTEKGKDVELRCDPISGHTALYWYRQSLGQGLEFLIYFQGNSAPDKSGLPSDRFSAERTGGSVSTLTIQRTQQEDSAVYLCASSLDGQEGKEQFFGPGTRLTVL.

The chain employs TRBV28 and TRBJ2-1, with D perhaps being TRBD1 or TRBD2 (5 bases each). Deletions cut 6 bases from V and 1 base from J, with 13 bases between. Germline CDR1 MDHEN, CDR2 SYDVKM. There are 15 residues in the CDR3. The CDR3 DNA sequence: TGTGCCAGCAGCCAGTGGGACGGATCCTACAATGAGCAGTTCTTC. Its protein product is CASSQWDGSYNEQFF. The full variable domain, in which reference TRBV28 and TRBJ2-1 provide the parts outside the CDR3, is DVKVTQSSRYLVKRTGEKVFLECVQDMDHENMFWYRQDPGLGLRLIYFSYDVKMKEKGDIPEGYSVSREKKERFSLILESASTNQTSMYLCASSQWDGSYNEQFFGPGTRLTVL.

The V call is TRBV29-1, the J call TRBJ1-2; possibly TRBD1 for D (5 bases). The germline V and J ends were trimmed by 7 bases and 7 bases, with 31 bases remaining between them. There are 17 residues in the CDR3. Germline CDR1 SQVTM, CDR2 ANQGSEA. Here the CDR3 DNA reads TGCAGCGCCGACTCTGAAGGGGTCAACCCCCTCTTAGGTGGCTACACCTTC. Residues: CSADSEGVNPLLGGYTF. The full variable domain, rest sourced from reference TRBV29-1 and TRBJ1-2, is SAVISQKPSRDICQRGTSLTIQCQVDSQVTMMFWYRQQPGQSLTLIATANQGSEATYESGFVIDKFPISRPNLTFSTLTVSNMSPEDSSIYLCSADSEGVNPLLGGYTFGSGTRLTVV.

The V gene is TRBV6-2 or TRBV6-3, the J gene TRBJ2-5; possible D gene TRBD2, 5 bases. There are 13 residues in the CDR3. Deletions cut 3 bases from V and 5 bases from J, with 10 bases between. CDR1 is MNHEY, CDR2 SVGEGT, per germline. DNA of the CDR3: TGTGCCAGCAGTTATAGAGGGTTTGAGACCCAGTACTTC. Translation gives CASSYRGFETQYF.

This clonotype has at least ten counts. The chain is built from TRBV20-1 and TRBJ1-6; D is ambiguous. Germline CDR1 DFQATT, CDR2 SNEGSKA (reference sequence). Deletions cut 3 bases from V and 9 bases from J, with 15 bases between. The CDR3 extends over 14 amino acids. CDR3: CSASHVPPVSPLHF. The CDR3 DNA is TGCAGTGCTAGTCACGTCCCACCCGTTTCACCCCTCCACTTT.

The V and J genes are TRBV29-1 and TRBJ2-4; possibly TRBD2 for D (6 bases). Trimming took off 7 bases at V and 6 bases at J, with 22 bases between the two ends. The length of the CDR3 is 15 residues. Germline values: CDR1 SQVTM, CDR2 ANQGSEA. The CDR3 DNA reads TGCAGCGCCGGGCACAGCGGTGGGGGGACAAACATTCAGTACTTC. Protein sequence: CSAGHSGGGTNIQYF.

There are many counts of this clonotype. The chain has TRBV7-3 and TRBJ1-1; D is ambiguous. CDR3 length: 16 residues. Trimming left V 0 bases short and J 1 base short, with 12 bases between. The germline V gene encodes CDR1 SGHTA and CDR2 FQGTGA. This chain's CDR3 is CASSLTGGVANTEAFF. The CDR3 region has the DNA TGTGCCAGCAGCTTAACTGGCGGAGTCGCGAACACTGAAGCTTTCTTT.

The chain joins TRBV9 to TRBJ1-5; the D gene is possibly TRBD1 (6 bases). The germline V gene encodes CDR1 SGDLS and CDR2 YYNGEE. This CDR3 has 13 amino acids. With 8 bases removed from V and 3 bases from J, the gap between germline ends came to 12 bases. CDR3 in DNA: TGTGCCAGGCGAACAGGGCCCAATCAGCCCCAGCATTTT. The encoded protein is CARRTGPNQPQHF.

For this clonotype: This may stem from a read error, because a much larger clone lies one nucleotide away. The chain recombines TRBV5-6 with TRBJ2-7; no clear D gene. There are 15 residues in the CDR3. Germline V gene lookup returns CDR1 SGHDT and CDR2 YYEEEE. The V end was cut by 1 base, the J end by 5 bases, with 16 bases between. CDR3 nucleotides: TGTGCCAGCAGCTTGATGGGCCCCGCTCCCAACGAGCAGTACTTC. This sequence encodes CASSLMGPAPNEQYF.

The rearrangement links TRBV7-6 to TRBJ2-1; 14 nucleotides match TRBD2. CDR1 and CDR2 from the germline V gene are SGHVS and FNYEAQ. Trimming removed 4 bases from V and 8 bases from J; junction bases left unmatched: 19. This CDR3 is 20 amino acids long. The CDR3 bases are TGTGCCAGCAGCTCACCCGACCCTCGACAGGGGACTAGCGGGGGCCATGAGCAGTTCTTC. Its protein is CASSSPDPRQGTSGGHEQFF.

This clonotype has just a few counts. The chain employs TRBV7-9 and TRBJ1-2; 10 positions match TRBD1. Germline lookup yields CDR1 SEHNR and CDR2 FQNEAQ (reference sequence). This CDR3 comprises 14 residues. Losses at the gene ends were 4 bases for V and 6 bases for J; bases not matched to a gene: 5. The CDR3 DNA reads as TGTGCCAGCAGCTGGGACAGGGGATTAGATGGCTACACCTTC. This translates into CASSWDRGLDGYTF. The full variable domain, in which reference TRBV7-9 and TRBJ1-2 provide the parts outside the CDR3, is DTGVSQNPRHKITKRGQNVTFRCDPISEHNRLYWYRQTLGQGPEFLTYFQNEAQLEKSRLLSDRFSAERPKGSFSTLEIQRTEQGDSAMYLCASSWDRGLDGYTFGSGTRLTVV.

Comments on this clonotype: A much more abundant neighbour one base away suggests this may be a read error. The V gene is TRBV12-3 or TRBV12-4, the J gene TRBJ1-1; unclear D gene. The CDR3 runs 15 residues. V was trimmed by 5 bases and J by 0 bases, leaving 13 bases between them. The CDR3 region has the DNA TGTGCCAGCAGTATCAGGAGAGAAATGAACACTGAAGCTTTCTTT. Translated, it gives CASSIRREMNTEAFF.

This clonotype was counted only a few times. The J gene is TRBJ2-1, the V gene TRBV10-1; TRBD2 agrees at 11 bases. Germline V gene sequence: CDR1 WNHNN, CDR2 SYGVQD (reference sequence). The junction had 16 bases not matched to a gene; V was cut back by 7 bases and J by 5 bases. The CDR3 has 18 amino acids. The DNA of the CDR3 is TGCGCCAGCATTATACGTAGCGGGGGGGCGGTGGAGGACAATGAGCAGTTCTTC. Translating it yields CASIIRSGGAVEDNEQFF.

The chain joins TRBV10-3 to TRBJ2-5; a possible D gene is TRBD1 (5 bases). The CDR3 is made up of 12 amino acids. V lost 2 bases to trimming and J lost 4 bases, with 5 bases between them. Germline V gene data show CDR1 as ENHRY and CDR2 as SYGVKD. Written as DNA, the CDR3 is TGTGCCATCAGTGAGAGGGGAGAGACCCAGTACTTC. It codes for CAISERGETQYF.

This clonotype was seen many times. The chain uses TRBV13 and TRBJ1-4, with 7 bases that match TRBD1. Germline lookup yields CDR1 PRHDT and CDR2 FYEKMQ (reference sequence). Trimming at V came to 5 bases and at J to 8 bases, leaving 14 bases not matched to a gene. The CDR3 extends over 16 amino acids. In DNA, the CDR3 is TGTGCCAGCAGCCCCCACTACAGGGGCGGAGACGAAAAACTGTTTTTT. Encoded protein: CASSPHYRGGDEKLFF.

The table lists this clonotype with many counts. The chain links TRBV12-3 or TRBV12-4 to TRBJ2-2, with D hard to call. The CDR3 is 13 residues long. V shed 2 bases and J shed 7 bases, with 8 bases lying between them. CDR3 in amino acids: CASSLREIGELFF. The CDR3 nucleotides are TGTGCCAGCAGTTTAAGGGAAATCGGGGAGCTGTTTTTT.

This clonotype has more than one count but fewer than ten. CDR3 residues: CASSLGPVNSGNTIYF. The CDR3 DNA follows: TGTGCCAGCAGCTTGGGACCGGTAAATTCTGGAAACACCATATATTTT. The rearrangement joins TRBV5-5 to TRBJ1-3; D uncertain. CDR1 and CDR2 from the germline V gene are SGHKS and YYEKEE (reference sequence). Deletions cut 0 bases from V and 1 base from J, with 11 bases between. The CDR3 loop spans 16 amino acids.

This clonotype was seen many times. J is TRBJ2-5 and V is TRBV11-2, with 9 bases fitting TRBD2. Germline-derived CDR1 and CDR2 are SGHAT and FQNNGV. The CDR3 runs to 16 residues. V shed 6 bases and J 1 base; nucleotides not matched to a gene: 9. For the CDR3, the DNA is TGTGCCAGCAGGGGGCGGGTAGCGGGGGCCCAAGAGACCCAGTACTTC. Protein product: CASRGRVAGAQETQYF.

At least ten counts were recorded for this clonotype. The chain links TRBV9 to TRBJ2-1, with TRBD1 matching 9 bases. The CDR3 has 15 amino acids. Per germline, CDR1 SGDLS and CDR2 YYNGEE. V was clipped by 4 bases and J by 4 bases; unmatched bases: 6. DNA for the CDR3: TGTGCCAGCAGCCCTCGACAGGGGGGGTACAATGAGCAGTTCTTC. It codes for CASSPRQGGYNEQFF.

This clonotype was found a few times. The chain recombines TRBV7-9 with TRBJ2-2, with D unclear. In germline, CDR1 is SEHNR, CDR2 FQNEAQ (reference sequence). The CDR3 runs 12 residues. V was trimmed by 8 bases and J by 6 bases, leaving 10 bases between them. Written as DNA, the CDR3 is TGTGCCAGCGGCGTGCTGGCCGGGGAGCTGTTTTTT. This gives the protein CASGVLAGELFF. The full variable domain, completed using reference TRBV7-9 and TRBJ2-2, is DTGVSQNPRHKITKRGQNVTFRCDPISEHNRLYWYRQTLGQGPEFLTYFQNEAQLEKSRLLSDRFSAERPKGSFSTLEIQRTEQGDSAMYLCASGVLAGELFFGEGSRLTVL.

This clonotype was picked up a small number of times. The chain uses TRBV7-8 and TRBJ1-3; D is perhaps TRBD1 (5 bases). CDR1 SGHVS and CDR2 FQNEAQ come from the germline V gene. V gave up 5 bases and J gave up 0 bases, with 14 bases separating them. The CDR3 is made up of 16 amino acids. The CDR3 here is CASSRRDGYSGNTIYF. The CDR3 DNA reads as TGTGCCAGCAGCCGCCGGGACGGCTACTCTGGAAACACCATATATTTT.

This clonotype has a count of ten or more. The chain recombines TRBV7-9 with TRBJ1-5; D is unclear. Trimming removed 3 bases from V and 1 base from J, with 10 bases in between. The CDR3 runs to 15 residues. The germline CDR1 and CDR2 sequences are SEHNR and FQNEAQ (reference sequence). DNA for the CDR3: TGTGCCAGCAGCTTCTCCGACCGAAGCAATCAGCCCCAGCATTTT. Translating it yields CASSFSDRSNQPQHF.

This clonotype has ten or more counts. DNA of the CDR3: TGCAGCATCCCCCGGGAGTTGGGGTACAATGAGCAGTTCTTC. The encoded protein is CSIPRELGYNEQFF. This chain joins TRBV29-1 and TRBJ2-1, with a possible D match to TRBD2 (6 bases). The V and J ends lost 8 bases and 4 bases respectively, with 18 bases between them. The CDR3 sequence is 14 residues long. Germline-derived CDR1 and CDR2 are SQVTM and ANQGSEA.

This clonotype was detected a few times. The CDR3 here is CASSYGREGGSPLHF. CDR3 DNA: TGTGCCAGCAGTTACGGGAGGGAAGGGGGTTCACCCCTCCACTTT. The V and J genes are TRBV6-6 and TRBJ1-6, with a weak D call TRBD1 (6 bases). Germline CDR1 and CDR2: MNHNY and SVGAGI (reference sequence). V shed 2 bases and J shed 9 bases, with 14 bases lying between them. The CDR3 totals 15 residues.

This clonotype was recorded only once. This chain connects TRBV7-2 to TRBJ2-6; D gene ambiguous. Germline-derived CDR1 and CDR2 are SGHTA and FQGNSA. V was clipped by 2 bases and J by 0 bases, with 11 bases between them. This CDR3 has 17 amino acids. Written as DNA, the CDR3 is TGTGCCAGCAGCTTATCCGGAAGTGACTCTGGGGCCAACGTCCTGACTTTC. Protein: CASSLSGSDSGANVLTF.